This paragraph covers one T cell receptor (beta chain) sequence. This receptor's antigen is unknown. Within one base of it there is no much larger clone, and no base qualities were kept. The source of the sample is a study of technical replicates of blood from a few donors (dated by TCRdb to about 2017). According to the germline V gene, CDR1 reads MDHEN and CDR2 reads SYDVKM. A distance of 2 bases separates the germline ends of V and J, which lose 6 bases and 3 bases respectively. Including cysteine and phenylalanine, the CDR3 has 10 amino acids. Left in the record is the CDR3 DNA by itself, 30 bases read in frame from the first base. The protocol used for the library was the immunoSEQ multiplex PCR assay. Sourced from immuneACCESS, this table was stored by TCRdb with only in-frame sequences that have V and J called. A share of the clones is absent; for the studies checked, an unresolved V gene accounts for under half, and the remainder has no known explanation. Here the sample has some 90,000 clones; approximately 95% occur a single time. The ten top clones hold about 0.35% of the sample.

The sequence came from a human donor in good health. The V and J segments used are TRBV28 and TRBJ1-2; no D gene call is confident. The specimen sequenced was T cells isolated from PBMCs. For the CDR3, the sequence is CASSYYGYTF. The DNA is as follows: TGTGCCAGCAGCTACTATGGCTACACCTTC.